This T cell receptor (beta chain) was identified in a study of blood T cell repertoires in COVID-19. Looking at the study overall: From the United States, Italy and Spain came samples of acute and convalescent COVID-19. T cells, B-cell-depleted T cells, or PBMCs provided the cDNA or gDNA that served as material.

The age range of participants was 18 to 89 years, with residence in around 22 US areas. In Cohort 3, a recovered donor had either two negative PCRs, clearance, or symptom resolution. V shed 6 bases and J shed 0 bases, with 12 bases lying between them. CDR3 length: 15 amino acids. The germline gives CDR1 MDHEN, CDR2 SYDVKM. Only in-frame clones appear in the TCRdb table, and some are missing; sequencing was by immunoSEQ multiplex PCR. The sample yields about 250,000 clones, about 88% seen once. Sample: PBMCs or T cells enriched from blood (not recorded which). The TCR was taken from a woman aged 50 to 60 who had recovered from COVID-19. The rearrangement links TRBV28 to TRBJ1-5, with D tentatively TRBD1 (6 bases). The CDR3 spells CASSRPTGSNQPQHF. Here the CDR3 DNA reads TGTGCCAGCAGCCGTCCGACAGGTAGCAATCAGCCCCAGCATTTT.